The next 4 T cell receptor beta chains were all read from a single sample in a study of blood T cell dynamics during melanoma immunotherapy (TCRdb year 2020). What this sample's time point label stands for: pre-treatment baseline. The method was the immunoSEQ multiplex PCR assay. The table comes from immuneACCESS by way of TCRdb, which keeps in-frame sequences with V and J called. Part of the clones is missing from these tables; in studies checked, under half for an unresolved V gene and the rest for unknown reasons. This sample comprises about 7,200 clones, 80% to 85% of them detected only once. About a sixth of the sample is taken by the ten largest. This material consisted of blood, taken from a patient treated with checkpoint blockade. The receptors derive from a human donor with melanoma.

The chain links TRBV6-1 to TRBJ1-5, with no clear D. Trimming removed 2 bases from V and 2 bases from J, with 4 bases in between. The CDR3 has 13 amino acids. The germline V gene encodes CDR1 MNHNS and CDR2 SASEGT. The CDR3 protein is CASSETGNQPQHF. Written as DNA, the CDR3 is TGTGCCAGCAGTGAAACGGGCAATCAGCCCCAGCATTTT.

Only a few counts were recorded for this clone. In DNA form, the CDR3 reads TGTGCCAGCAGCCAATCTCGGTACGAGCAGTACTTC. It yields the protein CASSQSRYEQYF. The chain carries TRBV7-9 and TRBJ2-7; D gene ambiguous. The CDR3 is made up of 12 amino acids. Trimming removed 5 bases at V and 4 bases at J, with 9 bases between. CDR1 is SEHNR, CDR2 FQNEAQ, per germline (reference sequence).

CDR3 amino acids: CSVREGASNQPQHF. In DNA form, the CDR3 reads TGCAGCGTTCGGGAGGGGGCCAGCAATCAGCCCCAGCATTTT. This chain links TRBV29-1 with TRBJ1-5, with 7 positions matching TRBD1. CDR1 SQVTM and CDR2 ANQGSEA come from the germline V gene. The CDR3 runs 14 residues. With 5 bases clipped from V and 1 base from J, the junction kept 5 bases outside the gene matches. Full variable domain (outside the CDR3, taken from reference TRBV29-1 and TRBJ1-5): SAVISQKPSRDICQRGTSLTIQCQVDSQVTMMFWYRQQPGQSLTLIATANQGSEATYESGFVIDKFPISRPNLTFSTLTVSNMSPEDSSIYLCSVREGASNQPQHFGDGTRLSIL.

This clone has just one count. This rearrangement joins TRBV7-6 to TRBJ2-1; 7 bases map to TRBD2. The CDR3 has 16 amino acids. Germline V gene sequence: CDR1 SGHVS, CDR2 FNYEAQ. V gave up 2 bases and J gave up 0 bases; unmatched junction bases: 4. CDR3 sequence: CASSLLGGSSYNEQFF. DNA of the CDR3: TGTGCCAGCAGCTTACTGGGGGGGAGCTCCTACAATGAGCAGTTCTTC.